This T cell receptor beta chain stems from a study of vaccination and CD4 T cells after COVID-19. Study-level information: A median of approximately 75 days (range 14 to 241) separated dose two from the taking of post-vaccine samples. Whole-study findings and limits: The median number of SARS-CoV-2-reactive clonotypes increased from approximately 21 to 40, a change that did not reach significance.

Indicated time point: late sampling 161 to 241 days after vaccination in three convalescent patients. Positivity by PCR occurred from March to December 2020, a period that predated US Alpha, Beta and Delta variants. This CDR3 spans 15 amino acids. Germline CDR1 reads DFQATT; CDR2 reads SNEGSKA (reference sequence). J gave up 4 bases and V 6 bases, and 6 bases lay outside the gene matches. This clonotype was counted a few times. Its specificity is not known. TCRdb called the PCR reads again in MiXCR, with one record for every CDR3 protein. Among 25,000 to 35,000 distinct CDR3 sequences, roughly 50% were seen once, and the ten largest hold about 5%.

The rearrangement links TRBV20-1 to TRBJ2-3; 14 nucleotides agree with TRBD2. Sequences were derived from CD4+ T cells from blood, sampled about 7 months after SARS-CoV-2 vaccination. The receptor was derived from a human donor who had recovered from COVID-19. CDR3 sequence: CSARGTSGSADTQYF. CDR3 in DNA: TGCAGTGCCCGTGGGACTAGCGGGAGTGCAGATACGCAGTATTTT.